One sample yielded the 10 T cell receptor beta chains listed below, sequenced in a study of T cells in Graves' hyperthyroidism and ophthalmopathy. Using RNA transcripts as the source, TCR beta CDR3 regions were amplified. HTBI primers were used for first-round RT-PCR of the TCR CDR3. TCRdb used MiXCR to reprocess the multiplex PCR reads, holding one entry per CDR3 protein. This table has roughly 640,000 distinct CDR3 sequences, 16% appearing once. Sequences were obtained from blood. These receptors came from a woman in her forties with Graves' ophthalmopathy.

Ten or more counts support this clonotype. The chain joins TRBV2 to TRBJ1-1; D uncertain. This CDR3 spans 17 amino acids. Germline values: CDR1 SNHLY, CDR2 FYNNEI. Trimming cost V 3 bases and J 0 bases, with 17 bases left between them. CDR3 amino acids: CASSDEDGYSMNTEAFF. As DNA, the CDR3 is TGTGCCAGCAGTGACGAGGACGGTTACAGCATGAACACTGAAGCTTTCTTT.

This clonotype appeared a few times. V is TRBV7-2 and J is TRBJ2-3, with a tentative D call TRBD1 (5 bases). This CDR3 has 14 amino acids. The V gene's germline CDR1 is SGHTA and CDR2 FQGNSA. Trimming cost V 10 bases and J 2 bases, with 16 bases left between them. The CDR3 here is CATKAGNPTDTQYF. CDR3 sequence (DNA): TGTGCCACCAAGGCAGGGAATCCCACAGATACGCAGTATTTT.

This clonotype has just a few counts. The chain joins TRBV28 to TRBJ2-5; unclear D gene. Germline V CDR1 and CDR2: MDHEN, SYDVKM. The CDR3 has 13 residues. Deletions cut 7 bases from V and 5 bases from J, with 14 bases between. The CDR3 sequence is CASTPDRLETQYF. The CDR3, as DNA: TGTGCCAGCACCCCGGACCGTCTCGAGACCCAGTACTTC.

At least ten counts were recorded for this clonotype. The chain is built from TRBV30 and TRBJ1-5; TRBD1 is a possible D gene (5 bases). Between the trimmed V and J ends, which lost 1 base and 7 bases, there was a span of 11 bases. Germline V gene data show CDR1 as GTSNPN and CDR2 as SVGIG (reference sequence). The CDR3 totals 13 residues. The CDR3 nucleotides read TGTGCCTGGAGTGCCTCTGGGGGACAGCCCCAGCATTTT. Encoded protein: CAWSASGGQPQHF.

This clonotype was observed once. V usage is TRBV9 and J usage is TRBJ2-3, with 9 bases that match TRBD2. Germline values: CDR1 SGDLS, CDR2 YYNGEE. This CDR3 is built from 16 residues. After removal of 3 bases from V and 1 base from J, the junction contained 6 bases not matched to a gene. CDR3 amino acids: CASSARLAVGTDTQYF. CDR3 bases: TGTGCCAGCAGCGCGAGACTAGCGGTCGGCACAGATACGCAGTATTTT.

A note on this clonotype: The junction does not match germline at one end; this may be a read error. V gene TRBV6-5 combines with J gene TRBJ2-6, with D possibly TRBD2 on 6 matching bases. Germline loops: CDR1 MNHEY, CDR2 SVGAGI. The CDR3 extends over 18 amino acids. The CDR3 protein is CASSYGGSLFSGANVLTF. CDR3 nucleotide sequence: TGTGCCAGCAGTTACGGGGGGAGCCTTTTCTCTGGGGCCAACGTCCTAACTTTC.

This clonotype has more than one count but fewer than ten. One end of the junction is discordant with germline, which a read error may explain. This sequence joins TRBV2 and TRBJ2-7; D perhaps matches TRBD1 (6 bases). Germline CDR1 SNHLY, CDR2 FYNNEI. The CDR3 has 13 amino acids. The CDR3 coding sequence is TGTGCCAGCAGCTTACAGGGCTCCTACGGGCAGTACTTC. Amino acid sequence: CASSLQGSYGQYF.

The CDR3 here is CASSQDLRLPYF. The CDR3, as DNA: TGTGCCAGCAGCCAAGATTTGCGACTTCCCTACTTC. The chain links TRBV14 to TRBJ2-5; D gene ambiguous. The germline V and J ends were trimmed by 0 bases and 14 bases, with 13 bases remaining between them. Germline V gene lookup returns CDR1 SGHDN and CDR2 FVKESK. There are 12 residues in the CDR3.

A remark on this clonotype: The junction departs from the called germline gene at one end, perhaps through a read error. CDR3 residues: CVSRMGHMSAEAFF. The DNA of the CDR3 is TGTGTCAGCAGAATGGGACATATGTCGGCTGAAGCTTTCTTT. The chain joins TRBV6-4 to TRBJ1-1, with a possible D match to TRBD1 (6 bases). Germline V gene sequence: CDR1 MRHNA, CDR2 SNTAGT. CDR3 size: 14 residues.

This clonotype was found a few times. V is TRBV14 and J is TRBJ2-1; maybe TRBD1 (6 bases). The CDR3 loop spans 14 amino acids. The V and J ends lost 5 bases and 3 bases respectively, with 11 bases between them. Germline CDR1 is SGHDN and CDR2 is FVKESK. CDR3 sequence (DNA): TGTGCCAGCAGCATCTCACAGGGCTACAATGAGCAGTTCTTC. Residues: CASSISQGYNEQFF.